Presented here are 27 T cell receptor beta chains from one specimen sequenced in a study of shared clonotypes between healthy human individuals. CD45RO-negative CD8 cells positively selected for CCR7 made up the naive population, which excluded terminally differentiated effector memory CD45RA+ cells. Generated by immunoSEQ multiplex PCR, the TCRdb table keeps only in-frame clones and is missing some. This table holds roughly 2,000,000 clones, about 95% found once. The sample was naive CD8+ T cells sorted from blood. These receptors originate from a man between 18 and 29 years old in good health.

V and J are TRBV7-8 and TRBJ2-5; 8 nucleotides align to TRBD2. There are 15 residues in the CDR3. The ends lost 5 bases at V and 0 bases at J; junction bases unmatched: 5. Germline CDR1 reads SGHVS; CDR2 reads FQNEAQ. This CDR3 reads CASSPGGGYQETQYF. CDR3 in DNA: TGTGCCAGCAGCCCCGGGGGGGGCTACCAAGAGACCCAGTACTTC.

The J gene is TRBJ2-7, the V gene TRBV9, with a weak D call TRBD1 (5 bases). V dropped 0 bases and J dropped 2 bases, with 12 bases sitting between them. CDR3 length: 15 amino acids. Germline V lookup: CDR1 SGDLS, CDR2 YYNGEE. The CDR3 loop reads CASSVGGSPTYEQYF. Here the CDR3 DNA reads TGTGCCAGCAGCGTAGGGGGCAGCCCGACCTACGAGCAGTACTTC.

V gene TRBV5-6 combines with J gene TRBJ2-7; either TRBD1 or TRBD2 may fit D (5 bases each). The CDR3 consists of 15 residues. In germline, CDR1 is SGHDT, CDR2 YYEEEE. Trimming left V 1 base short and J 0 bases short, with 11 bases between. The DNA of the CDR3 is TGTGCCAGCAGCTTGATCCCAGGGAGCTCCTACGAGCAGTACTTC. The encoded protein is CASSLIPGSSYEQYF.

The CDR3 here is CASSSGPLDQYF. CDR3 sequence (DNA): TGTGCCAGCAGCTCCGGACCTCTCGACCAGTACTTC. The chain recombines TRBV5-6 with TRBJ2-5; D uncertain. CDR1 is SGHDT, CDR2 YYEEEE, per germline. Between the trimmed V and J ends, which lost 3 bases and 10 bases, there was a span of 13 bases. This CDR3 comprises 12 residues.

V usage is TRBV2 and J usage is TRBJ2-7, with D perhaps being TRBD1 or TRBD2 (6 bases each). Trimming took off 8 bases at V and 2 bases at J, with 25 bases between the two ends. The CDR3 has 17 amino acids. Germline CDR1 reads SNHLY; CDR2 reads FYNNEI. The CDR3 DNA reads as TGTGCCAGCTTCCCAGGGGCCTTAGCGGAGCTTCCCTACGAGCAGTACTTC. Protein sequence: CASFPGALAELPYEQYF.

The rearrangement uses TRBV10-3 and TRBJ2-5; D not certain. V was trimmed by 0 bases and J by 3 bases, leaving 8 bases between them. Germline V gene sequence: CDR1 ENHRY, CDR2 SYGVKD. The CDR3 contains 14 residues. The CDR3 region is CAISESTVEETQYF. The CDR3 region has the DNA TGTGCCATCAGTGAGTCGACGGTAGAAGAGACCCAGTACTTC.

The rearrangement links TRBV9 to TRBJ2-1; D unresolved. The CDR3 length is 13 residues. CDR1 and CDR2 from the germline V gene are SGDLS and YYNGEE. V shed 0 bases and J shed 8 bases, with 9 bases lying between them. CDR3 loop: CASSVEGWDEQFF. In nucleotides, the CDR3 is TGTGCCAGCAGCGTAGAAGGGTGGGATGAGCAGTTCTTC.

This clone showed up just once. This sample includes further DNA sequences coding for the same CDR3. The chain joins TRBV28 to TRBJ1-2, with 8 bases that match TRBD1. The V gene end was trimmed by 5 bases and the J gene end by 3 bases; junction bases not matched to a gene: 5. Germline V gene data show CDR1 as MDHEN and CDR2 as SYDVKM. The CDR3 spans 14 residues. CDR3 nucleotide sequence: TGTGCCAGCAGTCTACGGACAGGGTACTATGGCTACACCTTC. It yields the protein CASSLRTGYYGYTF.

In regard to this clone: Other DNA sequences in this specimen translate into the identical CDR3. CDR3 amino acids: CASSFGTYEQYF. CDR3 DNA sequence: TGTGCCAGCAGCTTTGGTACCTACGAGCAGTACTTC. The chain joins TRBV7-9 to TRBJ2-7; D unclear. This CDR3 spans 12 amino acids. Looked up from germline, CDR1 is SEHNR and CDR2 is FQNEAQ (reference sequence). V was trimmed by 3 bases and J by 2 bases, leaving 5 bases between them.

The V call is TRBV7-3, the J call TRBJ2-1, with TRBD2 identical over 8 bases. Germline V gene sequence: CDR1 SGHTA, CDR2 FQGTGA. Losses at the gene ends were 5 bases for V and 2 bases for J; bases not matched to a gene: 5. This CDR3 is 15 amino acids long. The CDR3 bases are TGTGCCAGCAGCGAAACTAGCGGAACCTACAATGAGCAGTTCTTC. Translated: CASSETSGTYNEQFF.

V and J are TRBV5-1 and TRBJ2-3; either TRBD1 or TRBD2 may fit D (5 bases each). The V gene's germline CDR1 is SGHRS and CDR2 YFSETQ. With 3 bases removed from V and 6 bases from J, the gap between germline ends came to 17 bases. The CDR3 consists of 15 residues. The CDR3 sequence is CASSWAGPRDDTQYF. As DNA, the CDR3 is TGCGCCAGCAGCTGGGCAGGACCAAGGGACGATACGCAGTATTTT.

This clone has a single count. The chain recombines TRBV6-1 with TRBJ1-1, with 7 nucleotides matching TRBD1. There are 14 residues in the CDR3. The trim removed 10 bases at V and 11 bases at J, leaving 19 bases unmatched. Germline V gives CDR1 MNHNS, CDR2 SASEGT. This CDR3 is CATPWQGENKVAFF. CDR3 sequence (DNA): TGTGCCACCCCTTGGCAGGGGGAGAACAAAGTGGCTTTCTTT.

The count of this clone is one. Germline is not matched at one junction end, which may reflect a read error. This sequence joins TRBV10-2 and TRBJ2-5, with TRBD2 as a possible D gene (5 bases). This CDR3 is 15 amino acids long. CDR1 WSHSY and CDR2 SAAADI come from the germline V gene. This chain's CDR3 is CAGSDDRTGEETQYF. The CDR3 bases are TGCGCCGGCAGTGATGACCGCACCGGGGAAGAGACCCAGTACTTC.

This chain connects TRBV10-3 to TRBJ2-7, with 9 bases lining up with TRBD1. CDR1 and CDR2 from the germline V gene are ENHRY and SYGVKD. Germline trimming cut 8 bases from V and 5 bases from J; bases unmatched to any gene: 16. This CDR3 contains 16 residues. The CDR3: CAIGLPPGQGKDEQYF. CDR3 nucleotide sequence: TGTGCCATCGGCCTACCACCGGGACAGGGAAAGGACGAGCAGTACTTC.

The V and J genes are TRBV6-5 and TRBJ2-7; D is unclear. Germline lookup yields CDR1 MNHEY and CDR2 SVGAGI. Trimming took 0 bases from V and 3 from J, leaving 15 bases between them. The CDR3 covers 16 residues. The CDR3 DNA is TGTGCCAGCAGTTACTCTGGCGGCGAAGGCCTCTACGAGCAGTACTTC. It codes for CASSYSGGEGLYEQYF.

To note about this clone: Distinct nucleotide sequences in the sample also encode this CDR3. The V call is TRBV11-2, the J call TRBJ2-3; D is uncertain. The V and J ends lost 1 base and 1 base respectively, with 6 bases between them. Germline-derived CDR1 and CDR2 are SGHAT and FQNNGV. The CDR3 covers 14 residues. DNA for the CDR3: TGTGCCAGCAGCTTAGGTAGGGGCACAGATACGCAGTATTTT. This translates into CASSLGRGTDTQYF.

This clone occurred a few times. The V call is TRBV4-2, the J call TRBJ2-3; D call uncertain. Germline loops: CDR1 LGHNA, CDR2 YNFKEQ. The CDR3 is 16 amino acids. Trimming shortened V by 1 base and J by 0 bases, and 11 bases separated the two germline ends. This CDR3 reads CASSQGEAGSTDTQYF. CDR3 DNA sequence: TGTGCCAGCAGCCAAGGTGAGGCAGGCAGCACAGATACGCAGTATTTT.

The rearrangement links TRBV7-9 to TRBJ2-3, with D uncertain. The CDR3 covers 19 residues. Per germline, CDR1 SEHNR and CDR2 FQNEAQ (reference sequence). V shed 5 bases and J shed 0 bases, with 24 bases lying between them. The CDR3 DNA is TGTGCCAGCAGCCCCCCAAACTCCCTTGCCGTCTCTAGCACAGATACGCAGTATTTT. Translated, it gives CASSPPNSLAVSSTDTQYF.

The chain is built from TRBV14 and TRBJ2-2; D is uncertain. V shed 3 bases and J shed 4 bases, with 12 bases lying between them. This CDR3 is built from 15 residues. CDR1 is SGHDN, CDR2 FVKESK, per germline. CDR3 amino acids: CASSHMGQGTGELFF. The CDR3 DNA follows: TGTGCCAGCAGCCACATGGGCCAAGGCACCGGGGAGCTGTTTTTT.

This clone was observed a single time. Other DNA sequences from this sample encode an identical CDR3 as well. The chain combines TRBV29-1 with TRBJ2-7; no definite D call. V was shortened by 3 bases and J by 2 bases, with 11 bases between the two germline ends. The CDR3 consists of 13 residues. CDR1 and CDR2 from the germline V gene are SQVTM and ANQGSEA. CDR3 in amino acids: CSVEKDGTYEQYF. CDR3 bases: TGCAGCGTTGAGAAGGACGGTACCTACGAGCAGTACTTC.

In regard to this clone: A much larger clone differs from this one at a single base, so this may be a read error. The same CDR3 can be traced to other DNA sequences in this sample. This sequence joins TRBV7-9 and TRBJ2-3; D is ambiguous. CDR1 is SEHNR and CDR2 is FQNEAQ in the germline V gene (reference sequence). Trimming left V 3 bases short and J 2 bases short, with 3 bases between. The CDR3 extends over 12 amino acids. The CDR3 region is CASSLATDTQYF. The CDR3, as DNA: TGTGCCAGCAGCTTGGCCACAGATACGCAGTATTTT.

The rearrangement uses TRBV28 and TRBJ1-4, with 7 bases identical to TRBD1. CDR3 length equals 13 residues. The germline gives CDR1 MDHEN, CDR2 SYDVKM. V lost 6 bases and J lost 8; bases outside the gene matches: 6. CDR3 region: CASSHDRAEKLFF. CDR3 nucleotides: TGTGCCAGCAGCCATGACAGGGCGGAAAAACTGTTTTTT. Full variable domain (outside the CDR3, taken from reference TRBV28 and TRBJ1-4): DVKVTQSSRYLVKRTGEKVFLECVQDMDHENMFWYRQDPGLGLRLIYFSYDVKMKEKGDIPEGYSVSREKKERFSLILESASTNQTSMYLCASSHDRAEKLFFGSGTQLSVL.

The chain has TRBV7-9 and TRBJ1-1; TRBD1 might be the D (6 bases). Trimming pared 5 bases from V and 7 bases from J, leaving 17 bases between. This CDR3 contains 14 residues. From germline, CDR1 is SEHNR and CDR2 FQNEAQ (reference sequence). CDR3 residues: CASSGHRDIGEAFF. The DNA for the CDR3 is TGTGCCAGCAGCGGTCACAGGGACATAGGTGAAGCTTTCTTT.

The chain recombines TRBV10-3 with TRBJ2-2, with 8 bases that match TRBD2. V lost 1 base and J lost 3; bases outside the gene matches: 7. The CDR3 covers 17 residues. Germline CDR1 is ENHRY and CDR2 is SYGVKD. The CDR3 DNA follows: TGTGCCATCAGTGAGTGGACTAGCCCCAAGGACACCGGGGAGCTGTTTTTT. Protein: CAISEWTSPKDTGELFF.

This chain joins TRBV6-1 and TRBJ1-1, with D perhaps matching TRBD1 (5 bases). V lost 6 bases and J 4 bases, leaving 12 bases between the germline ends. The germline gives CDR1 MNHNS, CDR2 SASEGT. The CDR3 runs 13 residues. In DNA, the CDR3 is TGTGCCAGCAGAGAGGGGATAAGCACTGAAGCTTTCTTT. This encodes CASREGISTEAFF.

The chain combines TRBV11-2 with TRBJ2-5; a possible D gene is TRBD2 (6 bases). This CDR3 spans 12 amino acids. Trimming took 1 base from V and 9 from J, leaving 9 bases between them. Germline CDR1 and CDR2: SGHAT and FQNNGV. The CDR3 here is CASSLGGDAQYF. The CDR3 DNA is TGTGCCAGCAGCTTAGGCGGGGATGCCCAGTACTTC.

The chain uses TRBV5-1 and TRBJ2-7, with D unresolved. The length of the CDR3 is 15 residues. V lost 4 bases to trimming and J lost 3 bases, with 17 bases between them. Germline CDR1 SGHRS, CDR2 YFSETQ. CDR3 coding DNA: TGCGCCAGCAGCCCGGACCCATCTTCGCACTACGAGCAGTACTTC. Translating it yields CASSPDPSSHYEQYF.